These T cell receptor beta chains were read from a single sample in a study of T cell responses to AZD1222 COVID-19 vaccine. The assay was immunoSEQ multiplex PCR, and TCRdb's table has in-frame clones only and misses some. The sample shows about 120,000 clones, 89% of them seen only once. The material was peripheral blood, obtained on day 0 of AZD1222 vaccination. These receptors came from an adult in good health. The CDR3 runs from the conserved cysteine through the conserved F or W. A D gene is named only where the DNA matches it firmly. Expanded clones get a size class; other rows say once, few or many, or leave the size out.

>NA|TRBJ1-2|NA|TRBV7-9
TGTGCCAGCAGCCCCCCACGCGATGGCTACACCTTC
CASSPPRDGYTF
>TRBD1|TRBJ1-2|NA|TRBV30
TGTGCCTGGAGTGTTCCCGAGACAGGGGACTATGGCTACACCTTC
CAWSVPETGDYGYTF
>NA|TRBJ1-1|NA|TRBV19
TGTGCCAGTAGTATAGCCCCAGATATGAACACTGAAGCTTTCTTT
CASSIAPDMNTEAFF
>TRBD1|TRBJ2-2|NA|TRBV7-6
TGTGCCAGCAGCTTAGACAGGGGCGTGGGGACCGGGGAGCTGTTTTTT
CASSLDRGVGTGELFF
>NA|TRBJ2-7|NA|TRBV12-5
TGTGCTAGTGGTTTGGAGTTGGGTGCCTACGAGCAGTACTTC
CASGLELGAYEQYF
>NA|TRBJ1-6|NA|TRBV30
TGTGCCTGGACCTATTTGGAAGTCGGGCCCCTCCACTTT
CAWTYLEVGPLHF
>TRBD1|TRBJ2-5|NA|TRBV19
TGTGCCAGTAGTATTTCAGGGGGAGAGACCCAGTACTTC
CASSISGGETQYF
>NA|TRBJ1-2|NA|TRBV9
TGTGCCAGCAGCGTAGTCCCGGGTCCGAGGGACTATGGCTACACCTTC
CASSVVPGPRDYGYTF
>NA|TRBJ2-5|NA|TRBV3-1/TRBV3-2
TGTGCCAGCAGCCAAGATGGGGGACTCCAAGAGACCCAGTACTTC
CASSQDGGLQETQYF
>NA|TRBJ1-3|NA|TRBV10-1
TGCGCCAGCAGTGGGAACGGGCCGCGCTCTGGAAACACCATATATTTT
CASSGNGPRSGNTIYF
>NA|TRBJ2-1|NA|TRBV19
TGTGCCAGTAGTCGGGGTGACTACAGGTACAATGAGCAGTTCTTC
CASSRGDYRYNEQFF
>NA|TRBJ2-7|NA|TRBV18
TGTGCCAGCTCACCCGGACAGAAGAGCTCCTACGAGCAGTACTTC
CASSPGQKSSYEQYF
>NA|TRBJ2-2|NA|TRBV10-3
TGTGCCATCAGTGAGGCGCCAACCACCGGGGAGCTGTTTTTT
CAISEAPTTGELFF
>NA|TRBJ1-2|NA|TRBV2
TGTGCCAGCAGGGGAAGCGACATCCGGGGAGGTGGCTACACCTTC
CASRGSDIRGGGYTF
>NA|TRBJ2-1|NA|TRBV5-1
TGCGCCAGCAGCTCCGGAGGCGCTGAGCAGTTCTTC
CASSSGGAEQFF
>NA|TRBJ1-1|NA|TRBV11-2
TGTGCCAGCAGCCCGACGCCCGGGGCTTTCTTT
CASSPTPGAFF
>TRBD1|TRBJ1-2|NA|TRBV5-1
TGCGCCAGCAGCTTGGAAAAGGGGACAGGCTTTAACTATGGCTACACCTTC
CASSLEKGTGFNYGYTF
>NA|TRBJ1-3|NA|TRBV5-1
TGCGCCAGCAGCTCGGACTCGAGGGGAAACACCATATATTTT
CASSSDSRGNTIYF
>NA|TRBJ1-5|NA|TRBV6-1
TGTGCCAGCAGTGAACTAAGGGTCTTCAATCAGCCCCAGCATTTT
CASSELRVFNQPQHF
>NA|TRBJ2-1|NA|TRBV3-1/TRBV3-2
TGTGCCAGCAGCCAAGACAGCATTCTTTACAATGAGCAGTTCTTC
CASSQDSILYNEQFF
>TRBD1|TRBJ2-1|NA|TRBV6-5
TGTGCCAGCAGCGTGATACTGACAGGGGGCGATGAGCAGTTCTTC
CASSVILTGGDEQFF
>NA|TRBJ2-2|NA|TRBV5-1
TGCGCCAGCAGCCAGGACAGCAGGAACACCGGGGAGCTGTTTTTT
CASSQDSRNTGELFF
>NA|TRBJ2-2|NA|TRBV5-6
TGTGCCAGCAGCTTGGGCTTCACCGGGGAGCTGTTTTTT
CASSLGFTGELFF
>NA|TRBJ1-5|medium-sized|TRBV2
TGTGCCAGCGAAGGGGGGGCCCGAAATCAGCCCCAGCATTTT
CASEGGARNQPQHF
>TRBD1|TRBJ1-4|NA|TRBV18
TGTGCCAGCTCACCAACAGGGACAGCTAATGAAAAACTGTTTTTT
CASSPTGTANEKLFF
>NA|TRBJ1-2|NA|TRBV7-2
TGTGCCAGCAGCTTTGGAGTGGGCTACACCTTC
CASSFGVGYTF
>NA|TRBJ1-1|NA|TRBV3-1/TRBV3-2
TGTGCCAGCAGTCCTGATGATATAGGTGGGACTGAAGCTTTCTTT
CASSPDDIGGTEAFF
>NA|TRBJ1-1|NA|TRBV6-4
TGTGCCAGCAGTGACAGGGACTGGACTGAAGCTTTCTTT
CASSDRDWTEAFF
>NA|TRBJ1-2|NA|TRBV6-1
TGTGCCAGCAGTGAAGCCCAATATGGCTACACCTTC
CASSEAQYGYTF
>NA|TRBJ2-7|NA|TRBV18
TGTGCCAGCTCAAACCAAGGAGCGGGCAGCTCCTACGAGCAGTACTTC
CASSNQGAGSSYEQYF
>NA|TRBJ2-2|NA|TRBV19
TGTGCCAGTAGTAACCCTAGGGGCTCCGGCTCCACCGGGGAGCTGTTTTTT
CASSNPRGSGSTGELFF
>TRBD1|TRBJ1-1|NA|TRBV5-1
TGCGCCAGCAGCCCCAGGGGGCTCAAGGACACTGAAGCTTTCTTT
CASSPRGLKDTEAFF
>TRBD1|TRBJ1-1|NA|TRBV29-1
TGCAGCGTAGACGACTGGACAGGGGCGAACACTGAAGCTTTCTTT
CSVDDWTGANTEAFF
>NA|TRBJ1-2|NA|TRBV7-9
TGTGCCAGCAGCCTAGGACAGACTAACTATGGCTACACCTTC
CASSLGQTNYGYTF
>NA|TRBJ2-5|NA|TRBV4-2
TGTGCCAGCAGCCGACGGGGATTGGACAGGGAGGGCGAGACCCAGTACTTC
CASSRRGLDREGETQYF
>NA|TRBJ1-1|NA|TRBV5-1
TGCGCCAGCAGCTTGGATAGTTTGTACACTGAAGCTTTCTTT
CASSLDSLYTEAFF
>NA|TRBJ1-2|few|TRBV3-1/TRBV3-2
TGTGCCAGCAGCCAAAGGCGGACCTATGGCTACACCTTC
CASSQRRTYGYTF
>NA|TRBJ1-3|NA|TRBV4-3
TGCGCCAGCAGCCAAGTAGTGTTCGGAAACACCATATATTTT
CASSQVVFGNTIYF
>TRBD2|TRBJ2-5|once|TRBV28
TGTGCCAGCAGTTTCGTGGGCGGGGGGGCGAGCGAGACCCAGTACTTC
CASSFVGGGASETQYF
>NA|TRBJ1-5|NA|TRBV5-5
TGTGCCAGCAGCGCGTGGTTCTTAGATAGCAATCAGCCCCAGCATTTT
CASSAWFLDSNQPQHF
>NA|TRBJ2-1|NA|TRBV6-6
TGTGCCAGCAGTTATGCAACAACCTACAATGAGCAGTTCTTC
CASSYATTYNEQFF
>NA|TRBJ2-3|NA|TRBV5-1
TGCGCCAGCAGCCCCCCGGGCGGACGCACAGATACGCAGTATTTT
CASSPPGGRTDTQYF
>TRBD1|TRBJ2-7|NA|TRBV19
TGTGCCAGTAGTTCCGCCGGGACAGCTTCCTTC
CASSSAGTASF
>TRBD1|TRBJ1-2|NA|TRBV19
TGTGCCAGTAGTACGCTCGGACAGGGGAAGTTGCTAGCGGGGTATGGCTACACCTTC
CASSTLGQGKLLAGYGYTF
>NA|TRBJ1-4|NA|TRBV6-5
TGTGCCAGCAGTTACACGGACGAAGAAAAACTGTTTTTT
CASSYTDEEKLFF
>TRBD1|TRBJ1-1|NA|TRBV6-5
TGTGCCAGCAGTTATTTAGGACAGGGTGGATCTGAAGCTTTCTTT
CASSYLGQGGSEAFF
>TRBD1|TRBJ2-7|NA|TRBV6-5
TGTGCCAGCAGCCCCCCGGACAGGAGCTACGAGCAGTACTTC
CASSPPDRSYEQYF
>NA|TRBJ1-6|NA|TRBV5-6
TGTGCCAGCAGCGACGGACCGAGCTCCTATAATTCACCCCTCCACTTT
CASSDGPSSYNSPLHF
>TRBD1|TRBJ1-3|NA|TRBV4-2
TGTGCCAGCAGCACCCGGACAGGGGTTGGAAACACCATATATTTT
CASSTRTGVGNTIYF
>TRBD1|TRBJ1-1|once|TRBV4-3
TGCGCCAGCAGCCAAGACAGGGGGCGCTTAGCTGAAGCTTTCTTT
CASSQDRGRLAEAFF
>TRBD1|TRBJ1-4|few|TRBV20-1
TGCAGTGCTCGACAGGGGGAAAAACTGTTTTTT
CSARQGEKLFF
>NA|TRBJ2-1|NA|TRBV6-7
TGTGCCAGCAGCTCTACCCAGGGGGGGGGCAATGAGCAGTTCTTC
CASSSTQGGGNEQFF
>NA|TRBJ2-7|NA|TRBV7-9
TGTGCCAGCAGCTTAGATTACAGAGCCGGTTTGAGCTCCTACGAGCAGTACTTC
CASSLDYRAGLSSYEQYF
>NA|TRBJ2-6|once|TRBV5-1
TGCGCCAGCAGCCCCCAAAGGGGCGGCTATTCTGGGGCCAACGTCCTGACTTTC
CASSPQRGGYSGANVLTF